This T cell receptor (beta chain) was sequenced for a study of blood T cell repertoires in COVID-19. Study at large: Acute and convalescent COVID-19 specimens originated in the United States, Italy and Spain. T cells, B-cell-depleted T cells, or PBMCs supplied cDNA or gDNA.

Germline V CDR1 and CDR2: LNHDA, SQIVND (reference sequence). With 5 bases clipped from V and 4 bases from J, the junction kept 5 bases outside the gene matches. The CDR3 contains 14 residues. Some clones are missing from TCRdb's copy, which holds only in-frame ones; the method was immunoSEQ multiplex PCR. The sample yields under 500,000 clones, more than 85% seen once. The receptor was isolated from a woman in her 30s with acute or convalescent COVID-19. This sequence joins TRBV19 and TRBJ2-7, with TRBD1 matching 10 bases. Sample: peripheral blood. This CDR3 reads CASSRTGGSYEQYF. In nucleotides, the CDR3 is TGTGCCAGTAGTCGGACAGGGGGGTCGTACGAGCAGTACTTC.